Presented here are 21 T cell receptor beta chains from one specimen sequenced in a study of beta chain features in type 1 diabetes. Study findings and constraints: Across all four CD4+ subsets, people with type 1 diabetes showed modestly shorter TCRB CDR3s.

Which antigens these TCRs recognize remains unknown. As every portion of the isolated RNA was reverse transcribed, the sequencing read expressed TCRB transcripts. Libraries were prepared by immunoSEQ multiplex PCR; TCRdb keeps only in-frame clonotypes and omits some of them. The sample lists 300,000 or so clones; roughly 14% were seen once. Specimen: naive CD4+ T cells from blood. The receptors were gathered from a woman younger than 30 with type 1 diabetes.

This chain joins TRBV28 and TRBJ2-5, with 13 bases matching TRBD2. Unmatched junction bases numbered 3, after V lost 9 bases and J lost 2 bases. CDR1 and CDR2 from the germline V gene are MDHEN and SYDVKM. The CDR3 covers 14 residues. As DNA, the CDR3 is TGTGCCAGTGGGACTAGCGGGATGCAAGAGACCCAGTACTTC. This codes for CASGTSGMQETQYF. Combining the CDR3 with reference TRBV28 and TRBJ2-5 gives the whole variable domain DVKVTQSSRYLVKRTGEKVFLECVQDMDHENMFWYRQDPGLGLRLIYFSYDVKMKEKGDIPEGYSVSREKKERFSLILESASTNQTSMYLCASGTSGMQETQYFGPGTRLLVL.

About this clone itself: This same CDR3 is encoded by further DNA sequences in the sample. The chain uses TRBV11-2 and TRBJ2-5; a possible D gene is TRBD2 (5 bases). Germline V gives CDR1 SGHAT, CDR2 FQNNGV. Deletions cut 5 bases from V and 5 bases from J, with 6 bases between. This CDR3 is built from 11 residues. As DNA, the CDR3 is TGTGCCAGCAGCGGCGGGGAGACCCAGTACTTC. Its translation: CASSGGETQYF. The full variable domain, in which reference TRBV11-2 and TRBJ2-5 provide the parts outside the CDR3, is EAGVAQSPRYKIIEKRQSVAFWCNPISGHATLYWYQQILGQGPKLLIQFQNNGVVDDSQLPKDRFSAERLKGVDSTLKIQPAKLEDSAVYLCASSGGETQYFGPGTRLLVL.

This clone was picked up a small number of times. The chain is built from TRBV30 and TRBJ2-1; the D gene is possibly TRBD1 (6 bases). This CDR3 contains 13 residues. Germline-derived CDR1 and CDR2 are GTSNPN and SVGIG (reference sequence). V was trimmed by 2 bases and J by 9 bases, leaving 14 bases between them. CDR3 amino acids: CAWSSNRAGEQFF. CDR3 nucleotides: TGTGCCTGGAGTTCTAACAGGGCGGGTGAGCAGTTCTTC. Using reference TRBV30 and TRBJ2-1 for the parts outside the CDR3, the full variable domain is SQTIHQWPATLVQPVGSPLSLECTVEGTSNPNLYWYRQAAGRGLQLLFYSVGIGQISSEVPQNLSASRPQDRQFILSSKKLLLSDSGFYLCAWSSNRAGEQFFGPGTRLTVL.

Here the CDR3 reads CAISENRDQPQHF. For the CDR3, the DNA is TGTGCCATCAGTGAGAACAGGGATCAGCCCCAGCATTTT. The chain recombines TRBV10-3 with TRBJ1-5, with D tentatively TRBD1 (6 bases). This CDR3 has 13 residues. Germline CDR1 ENHRY, CDR2 SYGVKD. Trimming cost V 2 bases and J 5 bases, with 7 bases left between them.

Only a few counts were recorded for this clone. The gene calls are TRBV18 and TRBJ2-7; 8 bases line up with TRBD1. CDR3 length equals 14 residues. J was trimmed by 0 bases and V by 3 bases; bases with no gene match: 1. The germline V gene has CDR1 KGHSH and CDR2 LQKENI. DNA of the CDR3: TGTGCCAGCTCACCGGGACAGGTCTCCTACGAGCAGTACTTC. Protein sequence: CASSPGQVSYEQYF.

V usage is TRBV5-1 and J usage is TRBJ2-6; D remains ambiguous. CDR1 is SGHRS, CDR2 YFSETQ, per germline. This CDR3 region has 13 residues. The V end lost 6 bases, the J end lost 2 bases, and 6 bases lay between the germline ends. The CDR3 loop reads CASKPTGANVLTF. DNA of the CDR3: TGCGCCAGCAAGCCTACTGGGGCCAACGTCCTGACTTTC.

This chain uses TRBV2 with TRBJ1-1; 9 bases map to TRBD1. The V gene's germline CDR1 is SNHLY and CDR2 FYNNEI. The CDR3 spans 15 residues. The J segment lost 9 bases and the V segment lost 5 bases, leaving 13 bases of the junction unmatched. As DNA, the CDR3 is TGTGCCAGCAGTCCGGGACAGGGTTTTCTGCACCAAGCTTTCTTT. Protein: CASSPGQGFLHQAFF.

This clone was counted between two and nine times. CDR3 sequence (DNA): TGTGCCAGCAGCGTAGTTGCGGGAGTGCTCTACAATGAGCAGTTCTTC. It codes for CASSVVAGVLYNEQFF. The J gene is TRBJ2-1, the V gene TRBV9; 7 nucleotides agree with TRBD2. The trim removed 0 bases at V and 3 bases at J, leaving 6 bases unmatched. The CDR3 totals 16 residues. Germline-derived CDR1 and CDR2 are SGDLS and YYNGEE.

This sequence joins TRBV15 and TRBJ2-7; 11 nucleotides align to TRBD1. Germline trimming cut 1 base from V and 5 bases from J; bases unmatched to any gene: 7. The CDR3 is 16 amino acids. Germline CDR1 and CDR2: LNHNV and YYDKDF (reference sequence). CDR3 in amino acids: CATSRVTGQGGDEQYF. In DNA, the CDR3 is TGTGCCACCAGCAGAGTTACGGGACAGGGGGGTGACGAGCAGTACTTC.

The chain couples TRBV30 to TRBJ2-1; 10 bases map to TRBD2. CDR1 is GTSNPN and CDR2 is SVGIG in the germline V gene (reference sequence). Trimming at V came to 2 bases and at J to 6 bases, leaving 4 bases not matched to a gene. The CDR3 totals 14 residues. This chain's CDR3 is CAWSPGLASNEQFF. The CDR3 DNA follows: TGTGCCTGGAGTCCGGGACTAGCGAGCAATGAGCAGTTCTTC. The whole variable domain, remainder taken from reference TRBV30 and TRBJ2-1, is SQTIHQWPATLVQPVGSPLSLECTVEGTSNPNLYWYRQAAGRGLQLLFYSVGIGQISSEVPQNLSASRPQDRQFILSSKKLLLSDSGFYLCAWSPGLASNEQFFGPGTRLTVL.

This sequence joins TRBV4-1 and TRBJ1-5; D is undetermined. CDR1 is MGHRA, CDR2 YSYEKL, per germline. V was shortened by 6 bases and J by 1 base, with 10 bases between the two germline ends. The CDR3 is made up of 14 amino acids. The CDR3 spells CASSWAQSNQPQHF. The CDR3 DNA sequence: TGCGCCAGCAGTTGGGCCCAGAGCAATCAGCCCCAGCATTTT.

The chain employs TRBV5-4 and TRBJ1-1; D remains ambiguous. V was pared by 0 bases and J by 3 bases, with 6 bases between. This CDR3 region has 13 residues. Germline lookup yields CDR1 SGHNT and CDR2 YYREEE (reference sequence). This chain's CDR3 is CASSLVPDTEAFF. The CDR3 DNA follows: TGTGCCAGCAGCTTGGTTCCGGACACTGAAGCTTTCTTT.

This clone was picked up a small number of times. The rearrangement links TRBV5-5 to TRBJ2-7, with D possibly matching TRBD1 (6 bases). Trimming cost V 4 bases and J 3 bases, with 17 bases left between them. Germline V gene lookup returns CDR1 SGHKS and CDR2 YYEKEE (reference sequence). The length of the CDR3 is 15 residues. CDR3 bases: TGTGCCAGCAGCAACTTGGGGGCCTCGGGCTACGAGCAGTACTTC. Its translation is CASSNLGASGYEQYF.

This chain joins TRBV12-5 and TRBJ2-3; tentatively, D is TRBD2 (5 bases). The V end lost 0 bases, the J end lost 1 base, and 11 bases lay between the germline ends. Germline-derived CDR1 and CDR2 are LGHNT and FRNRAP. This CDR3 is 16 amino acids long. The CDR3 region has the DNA TGTGCTAGTGGTTTGGTACTGGGTAGCGGCACAGATACGCAGTATTTT. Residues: CASGLVLGSGTDTQYF.

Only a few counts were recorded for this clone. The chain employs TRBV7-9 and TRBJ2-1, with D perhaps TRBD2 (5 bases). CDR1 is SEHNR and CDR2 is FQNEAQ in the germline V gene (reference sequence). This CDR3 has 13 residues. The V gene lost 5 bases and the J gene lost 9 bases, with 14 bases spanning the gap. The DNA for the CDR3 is TGTGCCAGCAGCCCCGGAGGTAACCTTGAGCAGTTCTTC. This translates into CASSPGGNLEQFF. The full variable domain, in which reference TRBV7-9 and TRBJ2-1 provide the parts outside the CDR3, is DTGVSQNPRHKITKRGQNVTFRCDPISEHNRLYWYRQTLGQGPEFLTYFQNEAQLEKSRLLSDRFSAERPKGSFSTLEIQRTEQGDSAMYLCASSPGGNLEQFFGPGTRLTVL.

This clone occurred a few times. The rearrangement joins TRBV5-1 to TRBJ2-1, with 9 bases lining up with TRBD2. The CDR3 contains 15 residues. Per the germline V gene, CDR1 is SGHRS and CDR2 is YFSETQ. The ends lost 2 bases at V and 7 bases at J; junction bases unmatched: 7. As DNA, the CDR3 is TGCGCCAGCAGCTTTTTAGCGGGAGTGTTAAATGAGCAGTTCTTC. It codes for CASSFLAGVLNEQFF.

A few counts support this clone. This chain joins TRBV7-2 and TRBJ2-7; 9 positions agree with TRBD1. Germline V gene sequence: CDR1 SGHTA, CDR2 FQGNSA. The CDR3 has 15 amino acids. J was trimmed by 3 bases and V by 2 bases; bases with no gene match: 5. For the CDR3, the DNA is TGTGCCAGCAGCTTACGCACAGGGGGCTACTACGAGCAGTACTTC. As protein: CASSLRTGGYYEQYF.

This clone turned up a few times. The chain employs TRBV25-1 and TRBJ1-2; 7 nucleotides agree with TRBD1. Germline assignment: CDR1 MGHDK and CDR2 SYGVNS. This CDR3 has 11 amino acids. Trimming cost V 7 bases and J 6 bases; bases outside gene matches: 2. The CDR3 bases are TGTGCCAGCACGACAGGGCATGGCTACACCTTC. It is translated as CASTTGHGYTF.

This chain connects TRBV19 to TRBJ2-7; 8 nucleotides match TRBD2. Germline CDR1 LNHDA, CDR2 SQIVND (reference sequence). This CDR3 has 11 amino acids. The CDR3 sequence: CASSIAGIGYV. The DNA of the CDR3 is TGTGCCAGTAGCATAGCGGGAATTGGGTACGTC.

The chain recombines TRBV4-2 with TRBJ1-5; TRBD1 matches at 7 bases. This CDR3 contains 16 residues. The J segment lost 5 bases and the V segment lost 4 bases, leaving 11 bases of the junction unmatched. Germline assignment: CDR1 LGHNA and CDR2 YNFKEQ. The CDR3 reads CASSRTDRALHQPQHF. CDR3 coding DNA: TGTGCCAGCAGCCGAACAGACAGGGCTCTTCATCAGCCCCAGCATTTT.

This chain's CDR3 is CASSSGTSVNNEQFF. CDR3 in DNA: TGTGCCAGTAGCTCCGGGACTAGCGTAAACAATGAGCAGTTCTTC. This chain uses TRBV19 with TRBJ2-1; TRBD2 matches 10 bases. Germline V lookup: CDR1 LNHDA, CDR2 SQIVND (reference sequence). With 6 bases clipped from V and 5 bases from J, the junction kept 7 bases outside the gene matches. CDR3 length equals 15 residues.